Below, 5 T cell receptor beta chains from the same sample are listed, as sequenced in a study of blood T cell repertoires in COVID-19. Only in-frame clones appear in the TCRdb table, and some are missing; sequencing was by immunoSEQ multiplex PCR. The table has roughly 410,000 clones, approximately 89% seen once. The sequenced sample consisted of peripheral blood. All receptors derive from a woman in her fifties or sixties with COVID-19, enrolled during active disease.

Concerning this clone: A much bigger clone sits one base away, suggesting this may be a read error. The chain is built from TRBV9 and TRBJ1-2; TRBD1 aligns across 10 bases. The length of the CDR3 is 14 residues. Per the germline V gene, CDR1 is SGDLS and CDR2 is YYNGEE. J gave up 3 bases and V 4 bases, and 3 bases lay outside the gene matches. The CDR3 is CASSPGQGYYGYTF. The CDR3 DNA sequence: TGTGCCAGCAGCCCGGGACAGGGGTACTATGGCTACACCTTC.

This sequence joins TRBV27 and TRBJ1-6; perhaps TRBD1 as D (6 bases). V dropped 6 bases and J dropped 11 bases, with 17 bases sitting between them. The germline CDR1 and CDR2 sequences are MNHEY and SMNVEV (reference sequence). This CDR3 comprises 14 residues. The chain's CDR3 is CASSLTGVTPPLHF. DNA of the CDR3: TGTGCCAGCAGCCTGACAGGCGTCACACCACCCCTCCACTTT.

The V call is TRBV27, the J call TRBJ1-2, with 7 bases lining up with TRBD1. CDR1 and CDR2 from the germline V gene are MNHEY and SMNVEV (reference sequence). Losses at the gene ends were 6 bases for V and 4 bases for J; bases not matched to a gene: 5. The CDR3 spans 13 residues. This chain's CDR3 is CASRRTGTYGYTF. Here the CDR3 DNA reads TGTGCCAGCAGGAGGACAGGAACCTATGGCTACACCTTC.

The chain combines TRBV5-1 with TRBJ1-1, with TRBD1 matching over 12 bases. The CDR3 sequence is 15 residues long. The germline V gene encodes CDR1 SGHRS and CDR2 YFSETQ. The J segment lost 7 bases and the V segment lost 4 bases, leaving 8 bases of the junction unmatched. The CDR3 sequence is CASSVGTGGFGEAFF. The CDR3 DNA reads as TGCGCCAGCAGCGTGGGGACAGGGGGCTTCGGTGAAGCTTTCTTT.

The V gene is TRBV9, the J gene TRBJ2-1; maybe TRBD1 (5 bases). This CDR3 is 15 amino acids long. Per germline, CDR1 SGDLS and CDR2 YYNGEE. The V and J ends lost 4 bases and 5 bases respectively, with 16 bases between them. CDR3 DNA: TGTGCCAGCAGCCCTAGGGGCTACGATGACAATGAGCAGTTCTTC. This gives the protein CASSPRGYDDNEQFF.